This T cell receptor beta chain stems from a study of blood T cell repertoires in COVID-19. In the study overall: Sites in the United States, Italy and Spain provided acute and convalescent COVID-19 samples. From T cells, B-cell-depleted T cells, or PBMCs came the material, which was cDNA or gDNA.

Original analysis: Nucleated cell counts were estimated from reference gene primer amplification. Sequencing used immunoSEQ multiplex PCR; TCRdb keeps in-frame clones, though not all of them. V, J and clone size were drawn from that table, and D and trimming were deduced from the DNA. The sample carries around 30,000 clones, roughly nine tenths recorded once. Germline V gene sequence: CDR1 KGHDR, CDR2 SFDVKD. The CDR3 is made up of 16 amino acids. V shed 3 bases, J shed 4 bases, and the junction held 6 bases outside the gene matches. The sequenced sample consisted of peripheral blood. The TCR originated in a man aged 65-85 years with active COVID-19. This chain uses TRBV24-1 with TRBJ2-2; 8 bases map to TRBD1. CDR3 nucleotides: TGTGCCACCAGTGATCAGGGGGCGCAGAGCACCGGGGAGCTGTTTTTT. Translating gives CATSDQGAQSTGELFF.